What follows are 17 T cell receptor beta chains derived from one specimen sequenced in a study of blood T cell repertoires in COVID-19. Sequencing was performed with immunoSEQ multiplex PCR; in TCRdb, only in-frame clones are kept and a portion is missing. Of around 120,000 clones in the sample, 85% were seen once. Sequencing used peripheral blood. These receptors were taken from an elderly man with acute or convalescent COVID-19.

The V gene is TRBV5-4, the J gene TRBJ1-1; tentative D call: TRBD1 (5 bases). Germline CDR1 and CDR2: SGHNT and YYREEE (reference sequence). V was shortened by 0 bases and J by 3 bases, with 9 bases between the two germline ends. CDR3 length: 14 amino acids. CDR3 protein: CASSLVRADTEAFF. CDR3 DNA sequence: TGTGCCAGCAGCTTGGTCAGGGCAGACACTGAAGCTTTCTTT.

CDR3 sequence reads: CASSPSGTKNSPLHF. CDR3 coding DNA: TGTGCCAGCAGCCCATCCGGGACAAAGAATTCACCCCTCCACTTT. The rearrangement joins TRBV3-1 (or the pseudogene TRBV3-2) to TRBJ1-6, with a possible D match to TRBD1 (6 bases). V shed 4 bases and J shed 7 bases, with 14 bases lying between them. From germline, CDR1 is LGHDT and CDR2 YNNKEL (reference sequence). CDR3 length: 15 residues.

J is TRBJ2-1 and V is TRBV18, with 10 bases that match TRBD1. The V gene's germline CDR1 is KGHSH and CDR2 LQKENI. The ends lost 3 bases at V and 10 bases at J; junction bases unmatched: 9. The CDR3 totals 15 residues. CDR3 residues: CASSPGTGVIGEQFF. CDR3 nucleotides: TGTGCCAGCTCACCGGGGACAGGGGTCATCGGCGAGCAGTTCTTC.

The CDR3, as DNA: TGTGCCACCAGTGGAGACAGAAACTATGGCTACACCTTC. Protein product: CATSGDRNYGYTF. The chain has TRBV24-1 and TRBJ1-2, with D possibly being TRBD1 (5 bases). The CDR3 length is 13 residues. Germline values: CDR1 KGHDR, CDR2 SFDVKD. V lost 5 bases and J lost 2, with 8 bases in between.

The V call is TRBV5-1, the J call TRBJ2-1, with 9 bases that match TRBD2. This CDR3 has 15 residues. V lost 0 bases to trimming and J lost 8 bases; unmatched junction nucleotides: 6. Per the germline V gene, CDR1 is SGHRS and CDR2 is YFSETQ. CDR3 sequence (DNA): TGCGCCAGCAGCTTGGCCGCGGGGGGGCCGCATGAGCAGTTCTTC. This sequence encodes CASSLAAGGPHEQFF.

The rearrangement uses TRBV19 and TRBJ1-1; D is uncertain. There are 14 residues in the CDR3. Per germline, CDR1 LNHDA and CDR2 SQIVND (reference sequence). V lost 6 bases and J lost 1, with 12 bases in between. The CDR3 loop reads CASRREGKNTEAFF. The CDR3 nucleotides are TGTGCCAGTAGGAGGGAGGGCAAGAACACTGAAGCTTTCTTT.

The chain employs TRBV7-2 and TRBJ2-1; TRBD2 matches 8 bases. In germline, CDR1 is SGHTA, CDR2 FQGNSA. With 1 base clipped from V and 6 bases from J, the junction kept 5 bases outside the gene matches. The CDR3 has 15 amino acids. The CDR3 nucleotides read TGTGCCAGCAGCTTAGGAGGCGGGAGGCCCAATGAGCAGTTCTTC. It specifies CASSLGGGRPNEQFF.

The chain recombines TRBV6-2 or TRBV6-3 with TRBJ2-7; no firm D call. This CDR3 is built from 12 residues. The germline gives CDR1 MNHEY, CDR2 SVGEGT. The CDR3 is CASSSLTFPEEV. The CDR3 DNA reads TGTGCCAGCAGTTCCTTGACCTTCCCCGAGGAGGTC.

V usage is TRBV30 and J usage is TRBJ2-7, with 8 bases fitting TRBD2. Looked up from germline, CDR1 is GTSNPN and CDR2 is SVGIG (reference sequence). The CDR3 extends over 15 amino acids. Trimming took 0 bases from V and 2 from J; bases not matched to a gene: 6. Here the CDR3 DNA reads TGTGCCTGGAGTGTCGGGAGCGGGAGTCCCTACGAGCAGTACTTC. As protein: CAWSVGSGSPYEQYF.

The chain couples TRBV19 to TRBJ1-1; TRBD1 agrees at 7 bases. The CDR3 has 14 amino acids. J gave up 2 bases and V 5 bases, and 5 bases lay outside the gene matches. Germline loops: CDR1 LNHDA, CDR2 SQIVND (reference sequence). The CDR3 region has the DNA TGTGCCAGTAGTGCGGACAGGTCAAACACTGAAGCTTTCTTT. Protein product: CASSADRSNTEAFF.

The chain combines TRBV27 with TRBJ2-1; possible D gene TRBD2, 6 bases. This CDR3 spans 16 amino acids. Trimming removed 5 bases from V and 0 bases from J, with 14 bases in between. The germline gives CDR1 MNHEY, CDR2 SMNVEV (reference sequence). CDR3 region: CASSVLSGSSYNEQFF. The CDR3 region has the DNA TGTGCCAGCAGTGTCCTTAGCGGTAGCTCCTACAATGAGCAGTTCTTC.

The chain has TRBV5-5 and TRBJ2-3; TRBD1 matches at 11 bases. V trimming: 8 bases; J trimming: 11 bases; junction bases outside the gene matches: 7. Germline CDR1 and CDR2: SGHKS and YYEKEE (reference sequence). This CDR3 contains 12 residues. Written as DNA, the CDR3 is TGTGCCAGGAGGGGACAGGGGGATGAGCAGTATTTT. It is translated as CARRGQGDEQYF.

The rearrangement links TRBV5-5 to TRBJ1-3; perhaps TRBD1 as D (6 bases). V lost 7 bases to trimming and J lost 0 bases, with 14 bases between them. CDR3 length equals 15 residues. Germline V lookup: CDR1 SGHKS, CDR2 YYEKEE (reference sequence). CDR3 residues: CASVRGDNSGNTIYF. The DNA for the CDR3 is TGTGCCAGCGTGCGAGGGGACAACTCTGGAAACACCATATATTTT.

This chain joins TRBV12-5 and TRBJ1-2; 9 bases agree with TRBD1. The trim removed 2 bases at V and 8 bases at J, leaving 12 bases unmatched. This CDR3 has 16 amino acids. Germline V gives CDR1 LGHNT, CDR2 FRNRAP. CDR3 loop: CASGLIPSGTGNGYTF. CDR3 in DNA: TGTGCTAGTGGTTTGATACCTTCCGGGACAGGGAACGGCTACACCTTC.

This sequence joins TRBV18 and TRBJ1-5; D gene unclear. Germline-derived CDR1 and CDR2 are KGHSH and LQKENI. Trimming removed 2 bases at V and 4 bases at J, with 6 bases between. CDR3 length: 13 amino acids. CDR3 loop: CASSPDINQPQHF. The CDR3 nucleotides are TGTGCCAGCTCACCAGACATAAATCAGCCCCAGCATTTT.

The J gene is TRBJ2-7, the V gene TRBV12-3 or TRBV12-4; 10 bases fit TRBD1. The CDR3 is 13 residues long. With V trimmed by 6 bases and J by 6 bases, 5 bases remained unmatched. The CDR3: CASSWTGGFEQYF. CDR3 nucleotide sequence: TGTGCCAGCAGCTGGACAGGGGGATTCGAGCAGTACTTC.

The rearrangement joins TRBV27 to TRBJ2-2; D unclear. V lost 1 base to trimming and J lost 0 bases, with 9 bases between them. Germline CDR1 MNHEY, CDR2 SMNVEV (reference sequence). The CDR3 contains 16 residues. The CDR3 spells CASSLLATSNTGELFF. CDR3 nucleotide sequence: TGTGCCAGCAGTTTATTAGCCACCTCGAACACCGGGGAGCTGTTTTTT.